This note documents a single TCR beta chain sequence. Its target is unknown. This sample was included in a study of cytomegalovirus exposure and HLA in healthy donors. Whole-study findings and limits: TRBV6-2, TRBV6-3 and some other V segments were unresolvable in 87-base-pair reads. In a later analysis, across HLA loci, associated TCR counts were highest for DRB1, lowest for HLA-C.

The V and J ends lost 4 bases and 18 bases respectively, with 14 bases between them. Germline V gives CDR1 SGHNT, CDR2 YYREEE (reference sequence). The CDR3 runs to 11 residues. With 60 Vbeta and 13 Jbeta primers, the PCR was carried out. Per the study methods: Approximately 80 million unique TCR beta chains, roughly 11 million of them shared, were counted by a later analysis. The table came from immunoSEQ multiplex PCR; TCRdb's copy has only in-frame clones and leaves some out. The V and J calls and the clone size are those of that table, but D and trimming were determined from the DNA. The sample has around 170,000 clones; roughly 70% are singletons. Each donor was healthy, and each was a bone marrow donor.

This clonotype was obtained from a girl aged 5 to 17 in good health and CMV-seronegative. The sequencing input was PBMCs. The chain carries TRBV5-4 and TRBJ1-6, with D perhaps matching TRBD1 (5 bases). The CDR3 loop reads CASSGGGGYHF. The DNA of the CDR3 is TGTGCCAGCAGCGGTGGGGGGGGGTACCACTTT.